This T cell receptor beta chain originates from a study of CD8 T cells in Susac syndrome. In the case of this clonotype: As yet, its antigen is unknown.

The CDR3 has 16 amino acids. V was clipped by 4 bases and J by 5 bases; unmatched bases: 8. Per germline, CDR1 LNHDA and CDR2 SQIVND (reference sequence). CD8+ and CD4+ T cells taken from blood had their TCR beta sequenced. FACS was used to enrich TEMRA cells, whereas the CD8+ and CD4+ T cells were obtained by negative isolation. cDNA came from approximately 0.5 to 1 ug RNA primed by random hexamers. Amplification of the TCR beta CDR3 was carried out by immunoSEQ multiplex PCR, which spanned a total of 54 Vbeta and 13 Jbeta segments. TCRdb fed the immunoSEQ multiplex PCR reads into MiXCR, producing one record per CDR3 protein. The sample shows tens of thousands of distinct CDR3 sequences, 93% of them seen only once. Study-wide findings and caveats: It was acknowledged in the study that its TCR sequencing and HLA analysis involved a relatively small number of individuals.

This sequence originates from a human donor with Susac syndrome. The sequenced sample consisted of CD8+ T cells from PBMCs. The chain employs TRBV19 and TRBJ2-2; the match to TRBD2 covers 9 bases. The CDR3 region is CASSSHGTSRTGELFF. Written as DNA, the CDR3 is TGTGCCAGTAGTAGCCACGGGACTAGCAGGACCGGGGAGCTGTTTTTT.